Listed below are T cell receptor beta chains from one sample, sequenced in a study of CD4 T cells in relation to SARS-CoV-2 and coronaviruses. The protocol was immunoSEQ multiplex PCR, while the TCRdb copy is restricted to in-frame clones and leaves out a portion. This sample has some 30,000 clones, with over 65% found just once. The antigens of these receptors remain unknown. Sequences were obtained from CD4+ T cells from PBMCs, cultured in vitro. The receptors were gathered from a human donor in good health. CDR3s include the opening cysteine and the closing phenylalanine or tryptophan. D genes are given only for firm matches. Clone size, where shown, is once, few, many, or a class for clones that have expanded.

cdr3_length d_call clone_size j_call v_call cdr3_nt cdr3_aa
16 . . TRBJ2-3 TRBV4-3 TGCGCCAGCAGCCCCCGTACGAGAGGGATAACAGATACGCAGTATTTT CASSPRTRGITDTQYF
17 . . TRBJ2-6 TRBV28 TGTGCCAGCAGTGTAAGGGGGTCTCGCTCTGGGGCCAACGTCCTGACTTTC CASSVRGSRSGANVLTF
14 TRBD2 few TRBJ2-7 TRBV2 TGTGCCAGCAGAGCGAGTAGCGGGAGCTACGAGCAGTACTTC CASRASSGSYEQYF
15 TRBD1 . TRBJ1-2 TRBV19 TGTGCCAGTAGTATCTGGGACAGGGGAAAGGATGGCTACACCTTC CASSIWDRGKDGYTF
13 . . TRBJ2-2 TRBV7-8 TGTGCCAGCAGCTTCCAGCCCCGCGGGGAGCTGTTTTTT CASSFQPRGELFF
15 . . TRBJ2-6 TRBV4-1 TGCGCCAGCAGCCAAGATACCCCTGGGGCCAACGTCCTGACTTTC CASSQDTPGANVLTF
15 . . TRBJ2-3 TRBV2 TGTGCCAGCAGACTATCGGGCGGTTTATGGGATACGCAGTATTTT CASRLSGGLWDTQYF
17 TRBD2 . TRBJ2-7 TRBV6-2/TRBV6-3 TGTGCCAGCAGTTACCCGACTACCGGACTAGCGGGAGACGAGCAGTACTTC CASSYPTTGLAGDEQYF
13 . . TRBJ1-2 TRBV5-6 TGTGCCAGCAGCTTGGTCCGACCCTATGGCTACACCTTC CASSLVRPYGYTF
15 . . TRBJ1-2 TRBV23-1 TGCGCCAGCAGTCAATTGGGGGCAGGTAACTATGGCTACACCTTC CASSQLGAGNYGYTF
16 TRBD1 . TRBJ2-2 TRBV5-1 TGCGCCAGCAGGCCACCGGGACAGGGGGCCACCGGGGAGCTGTTTTTT CASRPPGQGATGELFF
15 . . TRBJ2-7 TRBV6-5 TGTGCCAGCAATTGGTTGTGGCAGGGTTCCTACGAGCAGTACTTC CASNWLWQGSYEQYF
14 . . TRBJ2-3 TRBV10-3 TGTGCCATCAGTGAGAGTCGGGCAGCCGATACGCAGTATTTT CAISESRAADTQYF
12 . few TRBJ2-1 TRBV5-1 TGCGCCAGCTCCTGGGCCGGCAATGAGCAGTTCTTC CASSWAGNEQFF
15 TRBD2 . TRBJ2-7 TRBV3-1/TRBV3-2 TGTGCCAGCAGCCCTCCGGGACTAGCGGGAGACGAGCAGTACTTC CASSPPGLAGDEQYF
14 . . TRBJ2-1 TRBV29-1 TGCAGCGTGGGGCGACCTATTTATGGGGCCCAGCAGTTCTTC CSVGRPIYGAQQFF
13 . few TRBJ1-1 TRBV7-9 TGTGCCAGCAGCTTAGGGGGGCAGGGCGAAGCTTTCTTT CASSLGGQGEAFF
12 TRBD1 . TRBJ1-1 TRBV7-3 TGTGCCAGCAGCCGGACAGGGTCTCCGGCTTTCTTT CASSRTGSPAFF
16 . . TRBJ2-6 TRBV19 TGTGCCAGCCACCCGGACAGTTCCTCTGGGGCCAACGTCCTGACTTTC CASHPDSSSGANVLTF
12 TRBD1 . TRBJ1-2 TRBV29-1 TGCAGCGTTACAGGGGGCGACTATGGCTACACCTTC CSVTGGDYGYTF
15 . . TRBJ1-2 TRBV19 TGTGCCAGTAGCCTATCGACAGGTGGAGACTATGGCTACACCTTC CASSLSTGGDYGYTF
16 . . TRBJ2-1 TRBV21-1 TGTGCCAGCAGCAAAGAAAATAGCGGCTCCTACAATGAGCAGTTCTTC CASSKENSGSYNEQFF
15 . few TRBJ2-3 TRBV28 TGTGCCAGCAGTTTAAGGTTTATCGGGACAGATACGCAGTATTTT CASSLRFIGTDTQYF
16 . . TRBJ2-3 TRBV9 TGTGCCAGCAGCGTAGCTAACGGGGGCAGCCAGAGTACGCAGTATTTT CASSVANGGSQSTQYF
13 . . TRBJ1-1 TRBV19 TGTGCCAGTAGTCTCCGCCCCAGGGAGAGAGCTTTCTTT CASSLRPRERAFF
15 TRBD2 . TRBJ2-3 TRBV5-8 TGTGCCAGCAGCTTGGCCCTAGCGGGGCCCTCTAGGCAGTATTTT CASSLALAGPSRQYF
13 . few TRBJ2-7 TRBV9 TGTGCCAGCAGCGTAGGGGCGGGCTACGAGCAGTACTTC CASSVGAGYEQYF
15 . . TRBJ2-2 TRBV5-1 TGCGCCAGCAGCTTGGCCCCTCCGAACACCGGGGAGCTGTTTTTT CASSLAPPNTGELFF
15 . . TRBJ2-7 TRBV19 TGTGCCAGTACCGAGGGGCGAGGTCTCTCCTACGAGCAGTACTTC CASTEGRGLSYEQYF